This T cell receptor beta chain emerged from a study of T cell repertoires in cytomegalovirus infection. The V end lost 10 bases, the J end lost 4 bases, and 12 bases lay between the germline ends. CDR1 LNHDA and CDR2 SQIVND come from the germline V gene (reference sequence). CDR3 length equals 12 residues. TCRdb re-called the reads through MiXCR, storing one row per CDR3 protein. The data hold around 740,000 distinct CDR3 sequences, with approximately 40% observed a single time. The V call is TRBV19, the J call TRBJ2-3, with a tentative D call TRBD2 (6 bases). The clonotype originates from a human donor in good health (CMV status not recorded). Some clones in this sample may be carry-over from other donors' samples. Source material: PBMCs. The CDR3 reads CATGSWADTQYF. CDR3 DNA sequence: TGTGCCACCGGGAGCTGGGCAGATACGCAGTATTTT.